This T cell receptor beta chain appears in the sequencing data of a study of shared clonotypes between healthy human individuals. Study-level background: Researchers assigned three CD4 naive, three CD4 memory, two CD8 naive and one CD8 memory plate to each donor.

Looked up from germline, CDR1 is SGHNT and CDR2 is YYREEE (reference sequence). Trimming shortened V by 4 bases and J by 7 bases, and 17 bases separated the two germline ends. CDR3 size: 14 residues. Clones were read by immunoSEQ multiplex PCR, and TCRdb kept only the in-frame ones, dropping some. The sample contains around 2.5 million clones, roughly 93% of which appear only once. The sequence derives from a man aged 18 to 29 in good health. Some clones in this sample may be carry-over from other donors' samples. The V gene is TRBV5-4, the J gene TRBJ2-5, with a tentative D call TRBD1 (6 bases). Input material: naive CD4+ T cells from PBMCs. The subset denotes: CD45RA+ positively selected. The CDR3 reads CASSPQTGEGTQYF. CDR3 nucleotide sequence: TGTGCCAGCAGCCCCCAGACAGGCGAAGGGACCCAGTACTTC.